The 17 T cell receptor beta chains below come from one sample, sequenced in a study of response to subunit inactivated influenza vaccine. TCRdb ran MiXCR on the RT-PCR reads and lists one entry per CDR3 protein. This table has some 500,000 distinct CDR3 sequences, around 25% appearing once. Sequencing used CD4+ T cells sorted from PBMCs, obtained 4 to 6 days after vaccination. Receptor source: a man aged 45-65 years who received an inactivated influenza vaccine.

V and J are TRBV9 and TRBJ2-1; 7 bases map to TRBD1. This CDR3 has 16 amino acids. The germline gives CDR1 SGDLS, CDR2 YYNGEE. V shed 3 bases and J 9 bases; nucleotides not matched to a gene: 15. For the CDR3, the DNA is TGTGCCAGCAGCGAGAATGGACAGGAGGTAACTGTTGAGCAGTTCTTC. This encodes CASSENGQEVTVEQFF.

This clonotype has just a few counts. The chain links TRBV20-1 to TRBJ2-1; 11 bases are a match to TRBD2. V lost 2 bases to trimming and J lost 4 bases; unmatched junction nucleotides: 4. Germline values: CDR1 DFQATT, CDR2 SNEGSKA (reference sequence). The CDR3 extends over 15 amino acids. The CDR3 DNA reads as TGCAGTGCTAGATCCGGGACTAGCGGATACAATGAGCAGTTCTTC. Encoded protein: CSARSGTSGYNEQFF.

In its sample, this clonotype was seen a few times. The gene calls are TRBV24-1 and TRBJ2-1; 12 bases line up with TRBD2. CDR1 is KGHDR, CDR2 SFDVKD, per germline. V shed 4 bases and J 3 bases; nucleotides not matched to a gene: 9. This CDR3 has 18 residues. The CDR3 sequence is CATSESSGRAGDYNEQFF. In DNA, the CDR3 is TGTGCCACCAGTGAATCTAGCGGGAGGGCCGGGGACTACAATGAGCAGTTCTTC.

Ten or more counts support this clonotype. The chain carries TRBV2 and TRBJ2-1; no clear D. Trimming took 4 bases from V and 5 from J, leaving 12 bases between them. The CDR3 length is 14 residues. CDR1 and CDR2 from the germline V gene are SNHLY and FYNNEI. The CDR3 DNA follows: TGTGCCAGCAGTGTAAGAAGATTAAACAATGAGCAGTTCTTC. Protein: CASSVRRLNNEQFF.

Only a few counts were recorded for this clonotype. This rearrangement joins TRBV4-2 to TRBJ1-2, with 7 bases lining up with TRBD1. This CDR3 region has 15 residues. Germline V CDR1 and CDR2: LGHNA, YNFKEQ. J gave up 4 bases and V 0 bases, and 5 bases lay outside the gene matches. As DNA, the CDR3 is TGTGCCAGCAGCCAAGATCCGGGACAGCCCTATGGCTACACCTTC. Translating gives CASSQDPGQPYGYTF.

This clonotype appeared a few times. This chain joins TRBV20-1 and TRBJ2-1; D perhaps matches TRBD2 (6 bases). CDR3 length equals 15 residues. Germline CDR1 is DFQATT and CDR2 is SNEGSKA (reference sequence). V was pared by 0 bases and J by 6 bases, with 15 bases between. The CDR3 here is CSARDRAGLANEQFF. The CDR3 coding sequence is TGCAGTGCTAGAGACCGAGCGGGCCTTGCCAATGAGCAGTTCTTC.

This clonotype was seen a handful of times. The V call is TRBV5-1, the J call TRBJ2-7; D call uncertain. This CDR3 region has 15 residues. The V end lost 1 base, the J end lost 5 bases, and 16 bases lay between the germline ends. Germline-derived CDR1 and CDR2 are SGHRS and YFSETQ. The CDR3 region has the DNA TGCGCCAGCAGCTTGTTCGGCGGTTATAACGACGAGCAGTACTTC. Its protein is CASSLFGGYNDEQYF.

This clonotype came up a few times. The rearrangement uses TRBV20-1 and TRBJ2-5; possible D gene TRBD1, 6 bases. V lost 5 bases and J 5 bases, leaving 18 bases between the germline ends. Germline V gives CDR1 DFQATT, CDR2 SNEGSKA (reference sequence). This CDR3 comprises 14 residues. The CDR3 is CSARGGEVRETQYF. Here the CDR3 DNA reads TGCAGTGCTCGAGGGGGTGAGGTTAGGGAGACCCAGTACTTC.

The chain employs TRBV6-1 and TRBJ2-7; a weak D match, TRBD2 (5 bases). V gave up 3 bases and J gave up 0 bases, with 18 bases separating them. Germline V gene sequence: CDR1 MNHNS, CDR2 SASEGT. The CDR3 consists of 17 residues. CDR3 loop: CASSENSSGRISYEQYF. The CDR3 nucleotides read TGTGCCAGCAGTGAGAACTCAAGCGGACGGATCTCCTACGAGCAGTACTTC.

This clonotype has more than one count but fewer than ten. The chain combines TRBV6-6 with TRBJ2-7; D is possibly TRBD1 or TRBD2 (5 bases each). Per the germline V gene, CDR1 is MNHNY and CDR2 is SVGAGI (reference sequence). There are 13 residues in the CDR3. V gave up 5 bases and J gave up 0 bases, with 8 bases separating them. CDR3: CASSGTASYEQYF. CDR3 bases: TGTGCCAGCAGTGGGACGGCCTCCTACGAGCAGTACTTC.

The chain uses TRBV6-5 and TRBJ2-3; tentative D call: TRBD1 (6 bases). Germline CDR1 is MNHEY and CDR2 is SVGAGI. The CDR3 spans 15 residues. V gave up 0 bases and J gave up 2 bases, with 9 bases separating them. CDR3 in DNA: TGTGCCAGCAGTTACTCTCGGACAGACACAGATACGCAGTATTTT. As protein: CASSYSRTDTDTQYF.

There are a few counts of this clonotype. This chain joins TRBV12-3 or TRBV12-4 and TRBJ2-7, with 11 nucleotides matching TRBD1. The CDR3 is 13 residues long. V lost 8 bases, J lost 5 bases, and 5 bases stayed unmatched. The DNA for the CDR3 is TGTGCCAGCGGACAGGGGGCTAGGGACGAGCAGTACTTC. It is translated as CASGQGARDEQYF.

V usage is TRBV10-3 and J usage is TRBJ2-7; no clear D. Germline CDR1 ENHRY, CDR2 SYGVKD. Trimming took 5 bases from V and 0 from J, leaving 11 bases between them. This CDR3 has 14 amino acids. The CDR3 reads CAISPVSVSYEQYF. The CDR3, as DNA: TGTGCCATCAGTCCAGTATCGGTCTCCTACGAGCAGTACTTC.

This chain uses TRBV7-3 with TRBJ1-1; perhaps TRBD1 as D (5 bases). Trimming took 5 bases from V and 1 from J, leaving 11 bases between them. In germline, CDR1 is SGHTA, CDR2 FQGTGA. The length of the CDR3 is 14 residues. DNA for the CDR3: TGTGCCAGCAGCCTGGGGGTTGAGAACACTGAAGCTTTCTTT. Translating gives CASSLGVENTEAFF.

This CDR3 is CASSRLASSYNEQFF. The CDR3, as DNA: TGTGCCAGCAGTAGACTAGCGAGCTCCTACAATGAGCAGTTCTTC. V is TRBV2 and J is TRBJ2-1; 8 bases match TRBD2. Germline V gene lookup returns CDR1 SNHLY and CDR2 FYNNEI. The trim removed 5 bases at V and 0 bases at J, leaving 3 bases unmatched. This CDR3 is 15 amino acids long. Filled out from reference TRBV2 and TRBJ2-1, the complete variable domain reads EPEVTQTPSHQVTQMGQEVILRCVPISNHLYFYWYRQILGQKVEFLVSFYNNEISEKSEIFDDQFSVERPDGSNFTLKIRSTKLEDSAMYFCASSRLASSYNEQFFGPGTRLTVL.

The gene calls are TRBV11-2 and TRBJ1-2; D unresolved. The CDR3 runs 13 residues. CDR1 is SGHAT and CDR2 is FQNNGV in the germline V gene. V was clipped by 7 bases and J by 8 bases, with 17 bases between them. The CDR3 DNA sequence: TGTGCCAGCACTTTATCGGGAACTAGGGGCTACACCTTC. This gives the protein CASTLSGTRGYTF.

This chain links TRBV20-1 with TRBJ2-7; possibly TRBD1 or TRBD2 for D (5 bases each). CDR1 is DFQATT and CDR2 is SNEGSKA in the germline V gene (reference sequence). Trimming cost V 5 bases and J 2 bases, with 16 bases left between them. The CDR3 is made up of 14 amino acids. DNA for the CDR3: TGCAGTGCTTTGAGATTCGGGACCGCCTACGAGCAGTACTTC. Amino acid sequence: CSALRFGTAYEQYF.